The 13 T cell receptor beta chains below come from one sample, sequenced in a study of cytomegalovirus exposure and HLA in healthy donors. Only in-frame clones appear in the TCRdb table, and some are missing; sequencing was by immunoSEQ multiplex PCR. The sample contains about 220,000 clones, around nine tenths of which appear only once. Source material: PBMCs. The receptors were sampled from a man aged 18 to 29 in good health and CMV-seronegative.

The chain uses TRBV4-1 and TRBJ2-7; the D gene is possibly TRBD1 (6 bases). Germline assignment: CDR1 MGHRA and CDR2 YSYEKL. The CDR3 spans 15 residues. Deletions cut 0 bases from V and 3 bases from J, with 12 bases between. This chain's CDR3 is CASSQDSPGDYEQYF. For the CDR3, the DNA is TGCGCCAGCAGCCAAGATTCTCCAGGGGACTACGAGCAGTACTTC.

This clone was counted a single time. CDR3 sequence: CASSLGDRVVELFF. The CDR3 DNA follows: TGTGCCAGCAGCTTGGGAGACAGGGTGGTTGAACTGTTTTTT. This chain uses TRBV5-6 with TRBJ1-4, with 7 bases lining up with TRBD1. The CDR3 is 14 residues long. The germline V gene has CDR1 SGHDT and CDR2 YYEEEE. V dropped 0 bases and J dropped 12; count of bases not matched to a gene: 8.

CDR3 region: CASSHSGADTQYF. DNA of the CDR3: TGTGCCAGCAGCCACTCAGGTGCAGATACGCAGTATTTT. The chain carries TRBV7-9 and TRBJ2-3; the D is unclear. From germline, CDR1 is SEHNR and CDR2 FQNEAQ (reference sequence). This CDR3 comprises 13 residues. Trimming removed 5 bases at V and 4 bases at J, with 10 bases between.

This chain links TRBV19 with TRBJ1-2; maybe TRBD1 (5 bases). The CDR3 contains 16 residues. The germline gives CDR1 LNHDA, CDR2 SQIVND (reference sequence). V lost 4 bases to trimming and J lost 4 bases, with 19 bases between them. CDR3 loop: CASSRRTRGGSYGYTF. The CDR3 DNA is TGTGCCAGTAGTAGAAGGACAAGGGGAGGCTCCTATGGCTACACCTTC.

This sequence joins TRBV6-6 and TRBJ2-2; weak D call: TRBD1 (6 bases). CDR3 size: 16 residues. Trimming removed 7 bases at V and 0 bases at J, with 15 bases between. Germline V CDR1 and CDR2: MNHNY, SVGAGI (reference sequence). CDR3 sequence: CASKSPGQTNTGELFF. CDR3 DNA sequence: TGTGCCAGCAAATCCCCGGGACAAACGAACACCGGGGAGCTGTTTTTT.

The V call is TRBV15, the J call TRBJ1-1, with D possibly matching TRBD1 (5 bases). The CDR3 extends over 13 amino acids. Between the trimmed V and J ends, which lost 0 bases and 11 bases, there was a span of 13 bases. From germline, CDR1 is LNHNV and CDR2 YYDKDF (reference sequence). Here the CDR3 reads CATSRDVRGMAFF. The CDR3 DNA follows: TGTGCCACCAGCAGAGATGTCCGGGGGATGGCTTTCTTT.

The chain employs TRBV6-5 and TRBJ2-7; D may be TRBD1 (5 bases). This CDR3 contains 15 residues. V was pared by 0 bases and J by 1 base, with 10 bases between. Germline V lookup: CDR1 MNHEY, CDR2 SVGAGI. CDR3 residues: CASSYSQGRSYEQYF. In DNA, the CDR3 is TGTGCCAGCAGTTACTCCCAGGGTCGTTCCTACGAGCAGTACTTC.

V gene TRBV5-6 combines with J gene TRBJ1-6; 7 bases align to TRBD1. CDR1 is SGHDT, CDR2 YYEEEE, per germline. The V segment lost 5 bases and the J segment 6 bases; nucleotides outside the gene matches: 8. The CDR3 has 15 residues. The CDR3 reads CASSPDRVRNSPLHF. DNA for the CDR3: TGTGCCAGCAGTCCCGACAGGGTCCGTAATTCACCCCTCCACTTT.

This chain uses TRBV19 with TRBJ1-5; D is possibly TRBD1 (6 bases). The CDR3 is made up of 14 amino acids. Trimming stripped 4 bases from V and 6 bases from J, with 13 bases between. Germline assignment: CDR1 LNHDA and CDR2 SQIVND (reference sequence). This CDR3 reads CASSRVVQGQPQHF. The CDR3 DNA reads TGTGCCAGTAGTAGGGTTGTACAGGGTCAGCCCCAGCATTTT.

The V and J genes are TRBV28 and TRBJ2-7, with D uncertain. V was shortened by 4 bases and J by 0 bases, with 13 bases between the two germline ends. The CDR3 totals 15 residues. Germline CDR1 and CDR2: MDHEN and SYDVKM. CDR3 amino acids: CASSYESESSYEQYF. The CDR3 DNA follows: TGTGCCAGCAGTTATGAGTCCGAGTCCTCCTACGAGCAGTACTTC. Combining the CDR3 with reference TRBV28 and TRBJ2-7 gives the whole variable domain DVKVTQSSRYLVKRTGEKVFLECVQDMDHENMFWYRQDPGLGLRLIYFSYDVKMKEKGDIPEGYSVSREKKERFSLILESASTNQTSMYLCASSYESESSYEQYFGPGTRLTVT.

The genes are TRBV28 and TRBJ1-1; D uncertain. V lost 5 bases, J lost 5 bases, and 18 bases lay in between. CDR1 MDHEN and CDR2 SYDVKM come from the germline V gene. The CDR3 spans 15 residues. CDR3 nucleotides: TGTGCCAGCAGTGTTGGATCGAGGCGGGGTACTGAAGCTTTCTTT. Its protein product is CASSVGSRRGTEAFF. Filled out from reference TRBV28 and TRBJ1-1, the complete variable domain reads DVKVTQSSRYLVKRTGEKVFLECVQDMDHENMFWYRQDPGLGLRLIYFSYDVKMKEKGDIPEGYSVSREKKERFSLILESASTNQTSMYLCASSVGSRRGTEAFFGQGTRLTVV.

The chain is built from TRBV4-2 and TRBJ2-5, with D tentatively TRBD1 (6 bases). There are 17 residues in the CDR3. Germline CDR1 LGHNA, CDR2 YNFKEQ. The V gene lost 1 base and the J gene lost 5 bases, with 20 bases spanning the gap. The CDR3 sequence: CASSQGVGSGAWETQYF. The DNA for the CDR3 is TGTGCCAGCAGCCAAGGAGTGGGATCAGGGGCCTGGGAGACCCAGTACTTC.

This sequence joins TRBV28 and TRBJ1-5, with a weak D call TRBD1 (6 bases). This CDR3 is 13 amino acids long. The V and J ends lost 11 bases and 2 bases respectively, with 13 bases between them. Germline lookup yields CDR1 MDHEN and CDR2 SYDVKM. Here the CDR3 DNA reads TGTGCCTCCAACAGGGCGGGCAATCAGCCCCAGCATTTT. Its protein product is CASNRAGNQPQHF.